The T cell receptor beta chain under discussion was sequenced for a study of blood T cell repertoires in COVID-19. Measured with immunoSEQ multiplex PCR; TCRdb has only the in-frame clones, and not every one. Of more than 250,000 clones listed, approximately 92% are singletons. Deletions cut 4 bases from V and 6 bases from J, with 12 bases between. CDR3 size: 13 residues. CDR1 is SGHTA and CDR2 is FQGTGA in the germline V gene. Before being deemed recovered, Cohort 3 donors had two negative PCRs, clearance, or symptom resolution. The sequence was obtained from a woman aged 25-40 years who had recovered from COVID-19. The sample taken for sequencing was PBMCs or T cells enriched from blood (not recorded which). This sequence joins TRBV7-3 and TRBJ1-1; D is unresolved. DNA for the CDR3: TGTGCCAGCAGCTCCTCTTCGGGGTCTGAAGCTTTCTTT. Amino acids: CASSSSSGSEAFF.